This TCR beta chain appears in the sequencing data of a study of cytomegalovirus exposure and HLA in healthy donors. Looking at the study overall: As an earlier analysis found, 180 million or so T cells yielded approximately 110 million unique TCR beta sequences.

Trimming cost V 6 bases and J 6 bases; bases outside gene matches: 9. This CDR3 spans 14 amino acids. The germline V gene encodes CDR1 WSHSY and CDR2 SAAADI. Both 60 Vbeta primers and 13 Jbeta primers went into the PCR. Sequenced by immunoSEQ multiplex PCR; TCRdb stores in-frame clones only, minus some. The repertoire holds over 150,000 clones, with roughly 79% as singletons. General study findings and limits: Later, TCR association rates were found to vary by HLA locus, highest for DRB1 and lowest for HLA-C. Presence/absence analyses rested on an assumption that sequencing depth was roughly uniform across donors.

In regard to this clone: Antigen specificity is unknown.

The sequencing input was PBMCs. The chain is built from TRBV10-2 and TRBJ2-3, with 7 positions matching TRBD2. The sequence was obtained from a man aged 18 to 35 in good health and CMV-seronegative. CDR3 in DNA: TGCGCCAGCAGACCGAGCGGGGTGGGGGATACGCAGTATTTT. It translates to CASRPSGVGDTQYF.